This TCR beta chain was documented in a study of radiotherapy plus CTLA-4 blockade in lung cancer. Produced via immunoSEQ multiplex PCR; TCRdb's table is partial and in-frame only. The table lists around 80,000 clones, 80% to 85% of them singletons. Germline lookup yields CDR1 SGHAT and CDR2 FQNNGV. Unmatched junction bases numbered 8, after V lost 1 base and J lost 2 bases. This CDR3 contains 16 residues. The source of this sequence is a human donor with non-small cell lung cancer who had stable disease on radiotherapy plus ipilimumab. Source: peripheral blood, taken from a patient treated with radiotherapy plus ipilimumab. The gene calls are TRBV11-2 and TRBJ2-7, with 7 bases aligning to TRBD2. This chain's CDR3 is CASSLVGPSGTYEQYF. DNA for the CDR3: TGTGCCAGCAGCTTAGTCGGACCTAGCGGTACCTACGAGCAGTACTTC.